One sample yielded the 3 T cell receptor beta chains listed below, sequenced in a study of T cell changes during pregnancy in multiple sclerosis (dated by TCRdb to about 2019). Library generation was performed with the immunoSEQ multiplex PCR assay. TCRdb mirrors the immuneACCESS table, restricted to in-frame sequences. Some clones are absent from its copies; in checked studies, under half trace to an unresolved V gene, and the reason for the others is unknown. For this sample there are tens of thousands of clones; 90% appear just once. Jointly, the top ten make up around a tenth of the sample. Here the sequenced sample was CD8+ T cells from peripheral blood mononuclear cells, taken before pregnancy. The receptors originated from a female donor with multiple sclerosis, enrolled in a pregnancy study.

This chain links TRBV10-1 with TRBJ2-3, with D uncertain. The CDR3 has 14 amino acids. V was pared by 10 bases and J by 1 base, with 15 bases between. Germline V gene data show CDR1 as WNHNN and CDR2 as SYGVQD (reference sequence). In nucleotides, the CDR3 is TGCGCCACCTCCCGTTCAGTCGGCACAGATACGCAGTATTTT. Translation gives CATSRSVGTDTQYF.

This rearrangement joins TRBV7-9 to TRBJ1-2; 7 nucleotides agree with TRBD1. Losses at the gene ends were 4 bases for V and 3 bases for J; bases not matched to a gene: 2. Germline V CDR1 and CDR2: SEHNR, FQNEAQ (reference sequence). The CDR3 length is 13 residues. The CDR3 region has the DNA TGTGCCAGCAGCTATCAGGGGGACTATGGCTACACCTTC. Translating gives CASSYQGDYGYTF.

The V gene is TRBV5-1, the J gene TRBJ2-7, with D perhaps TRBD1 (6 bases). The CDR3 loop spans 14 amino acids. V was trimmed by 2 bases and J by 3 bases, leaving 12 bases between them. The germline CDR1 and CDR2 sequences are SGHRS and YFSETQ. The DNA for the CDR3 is TGCGCCAGCAGCTTCCCGGGACAAAGCTACGAGCAGTACTTC. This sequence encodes CASSFPGQSYEQYF.